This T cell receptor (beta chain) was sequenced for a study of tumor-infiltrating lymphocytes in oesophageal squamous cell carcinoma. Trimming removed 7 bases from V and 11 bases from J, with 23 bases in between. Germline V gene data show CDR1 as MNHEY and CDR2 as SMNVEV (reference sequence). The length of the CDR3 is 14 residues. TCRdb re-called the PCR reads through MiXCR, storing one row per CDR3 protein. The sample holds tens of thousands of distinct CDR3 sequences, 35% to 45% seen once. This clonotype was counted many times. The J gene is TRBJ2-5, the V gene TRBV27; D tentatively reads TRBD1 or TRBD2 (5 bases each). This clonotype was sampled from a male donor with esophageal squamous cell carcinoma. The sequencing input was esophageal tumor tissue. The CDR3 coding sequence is TGTGCCAGCACCGGTGGGACCCCCTACAATGAGCAGTACTTC. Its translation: CASTGGTPYNEQYF.